These T cell receptor beta chains were read from a single sample in a study of shared clonotypes between healthy human individuals. Sequenced by immunoSEQ multiplex PCR; TCRdb stores in-frame clones only, minus some. There are 2 million to 2.5 million clones in the sample; about 95% occur only once, and roughly 1% lies in the top ten. The specimen was naive CD8+ T cells sorted from blood. All receptors derive from a man younger than 35 in good health. CDR3s include the opening cysteine and the closing phenylalanine or tryptophan. The D gene is left open where the match is weak. Clone sizes are given selectively: once, few, many, or a class where the clone is expanded.

>TRBJ2-2|TRBV30|.|TRBD2
TGTGCCTGGACGATTGGGACTACCTTAGAGGAGCTGTTTTTT
CAWTIGTTLEELFF
>TRBJ2-3|TRBV28|once|TRBD2
TGTGCCAGCAGTTTAAGTAGCGGGGGGGCCGGAGATACGCAGTATTTT
CASSLSSGGAGDTQYF
>TRBJ2-1|TRBV30|.|TRBD2
TGTGCCTGGAGGACTAGCGGCCACAATGAGCAGTTCTTC
CAWRTSGHNEQFF
>TRBJ1-4|TRBV7-9|.|TRBD1
TGTGCCAGCAGCCCCCCGGACAGGGAGGCTAATGAAAAACTGTTTTTT
CASSPPDREANEKLFF
>TRBJ2-7|TRBV4-1|.|TRBD2
TGCGCCAGCAGCCAAGCGAGGTCGGGGGGAGTTAATCCCTACGAGCAGTACTTC
CASSQARSGGVNPYEQYF
>TRBJ1-5|TRBV7-9|.|.
TGTGCCAGCAGCCCATATTCGGGGGCTCAGCCCCAGCATTTT
CASSPYSGAQPQHF
>TRBJ1-4|TRBV21-1|.|.
TGTGCCAGCAGCAAAGATCAGACCGACGTTAATGAAAAACTGTTTTTT
CASSKDQTDVNEKLFF
>TRBJ2-2|TRBV5-4|.|.
TGTGCCAGCAGCTTGGTCCAGGGGCGCACCGGGGAGCTGTTTTTT
CASSLVQGRTGELFF
>TRBJ2-7|TRBV27|.|.
TGTGCCAGCAGTTTGTCGGGGCTTCTGTCCTACGAGCAGTACTTC
CASSLSGLLSYEQYF
>TRBJ1-1|TRBV27|.|.
TGTGCCAGCAGTCTTCTCACAGGGTTTGGGGGTACTGAAGCTTTCTTT
CASSLLTGFGGTEAFF
>TRBJ2-5|TRBV18|.|TRBD2
TGTGCCAGCTCTTCGGGAGGATCCCAAGAGACCCAGTACTTC
CASSSGGSQETQYF
>TRBJ2-7|TRBV4-3|.|.
TGCGCCAGCAGCCAACTTATAGAGGTTGGTAGGAACGAGCAGTACTTC
CASSQLIEVGRNEQYF
>TRBJ2-5|TRBV9|.|.
TGTGCCAGCAGCCCCCGGGGGGAGACCCAGTACTTC
CASSPRGETQYF
>TRBJ2-7|TRBV5-6|.|.
TGTGCCAGCAGCTTGTCCGACAGACGTCTCGAGCAGTACTTC
CASSLSDRRLEQYF
>TRBJ2-3|TRBV7-9|.|.
TGTGCCAGCAGCTTAGCGCAGGGGTTAGATACGCAGTATTTT
CASSLAQGLDTQYF
>TRBJ2-2|TRBV29-1|.|.
TGCAGCGTTGGAACCCTGGGACAGAACACCGGGGAGCTGTTTTTT
CSVGTLGQNTGELFF
>TRBJ2-1|TRBV29-1|.|.
TGCAGCGTTGTCTGGGTGGGTGCGGCCACCTACAATGAGCAGTTCTTC
CSVVWVGAATYNEQFF
>TRBJ1-4|TRBV6-1|once|.
TGTGCCAGCAGTGAGGTGGTCGGGTCCGGGGAACCTTTTAATGAAAAACTGTTTTTT
CASSEVVGSGEPFNEKLFF
>TRBJ1-3|TRBV5-6|.|.
TGTGCCAGCAGCCCCACAGGACCATTCTCTGGAAACACCATATATTTT
CASSPTGPFSGNTIYF
>TRBJ2-1|TRBV10-1|.|.
TGCGCCAGCAGTGGGGCAGGGATAGATGAGCAGTTCTTC
CASSGAGIDEQFF
>TRBJ2-3|TRBV28|.|.
TGTGCCAGCAGTTTACCCACAGATACGCAGTATTTT
CASSLPTDTQYF
>TRBJ2-7|TRBV5-1|.|.
TGCGCCAGCAGCTTAGGGCACGTGAGCTCCTACGAGCAGTACTTC
CASSLGHVSSYEQYF
>TRBJ2-7|TRBV29-1|.|TRBD2
TGCAGCGTGCTAGCGGGGGGGCCCCACGAGCAGTACTTC
CSVLAGGPHEQYF
>TRBJ1-1|TRBV6-5|.|.
TGTGCCAGCAGCCAGGTTGGGGATAGGACTGAAGCTTTCTTT
CASSQVGDRTEAFF
>TRBJ2-7|TRBV7-7|once|.
TGTGCTAGCAGCCGGGGACACTCCTACGAGCAGTACTTC
CASSRGHSYEQYF
>TRBJ2-7|TRBV7-6|.|.
TGTGCCAGCAGCGATCCCGGGTACGAGCAGTACTTC
CASSDPGYEQYF
>TRBJ2-7|TRBV5-4|.|.
TGTGCCAGCAGCCCAGGGAGAATCTACGAGCAGTACTTC
CASSPGRIYEQYF
>TRBJ2-7|TRBV11-1|.|.
TGTGCCAGCAGCTATCAAGCCTACGAGCAGTACTTC
CASSYQAYEQYF